The rows below give T cell receptor beta chains drawn from one sample of a study of control samples from healthy donors and cancer patients. The assay was immunoSEQ multiplex PCR, and TCRdb's table has in-frame clones only and misses some. The sample lists some 130,000 clones, approximately 90% seen once, with 2% to 3% in the top ten. The sequenced material came from blood. Receptors originate from a man aged 35-49 years in good health. Each CDR3 is given with its conserved first and last residue. Fields, in order: clone size, J gene, V gene, D gene, CDR3 protein, CDR3 DNA. The D gene is left open where the match is weak. Only some rows state a clone size, as once, few, many or a class for expanded clones.

.	TRBJ1-4	TRBV5-1	TRBD1	CASSSPETGYEKLFF	TGCGCCAGCAGCTCTCCGGAGACAGGGTATGAAAAACTGTTTTTT
.	TRBJ2-5	TRBV9	.	CASSTGGPYLQETQYF	TGTGCCAGCAGCACCGGGGGGCCCTATCTTCAAGAGACCCAGTACTTC
.	TRBJ2-3	TRBV7-9	.	CASSKVGGTSTDTQYF	TGTGCCAGCAGCAAAGTGGGCGGTACTAGCACAGATACGCAGTATTTT
once	TRBJ2-5	TRBV11-2	.	CASSLDSGGPQETQYF	TGTGCCAGCAGCTTAGACAGTGGCGGACCCCAGGAGACCCAGTACTTC
.	TRBJ2-5	TRBV23-1	.	CASSQSGGRQETQYF	TGCGCCAGCAGTCAATCAGGCGGGCGCCAGGAGACCCAGTACTTC
.	TRBJ2-7	TRBV6-5	TRBD2	CASTHGTSGGYEQYF	TGTGCCAGCACACACGGGACTAGCGGGGGTTACGAGCAGTACTTC
.	TRBJ1-3	TRBV5-1	.	CASSLENSGNTIYF	TGCGCCAGCAGCTTGGAAAACAGTGGAAACACCATATATTTT
.	TRBJ2-5	TRBV5-1	TRBD1	CASSLPGTGQRETQYF	TGCGCCAGCAGCTTACCCGGGACAGGGCAGCGGGAGACCCAGTACTTC
.	TRBJ1-4	TRBV3-1/TRBV3-2	.	CASSPNPTNEKLFF	TGTGCCAGCAGCCCCAACCCAACTAATGAAAAACTGTTTTTT
.	TRBJ2-2	TRBV19	.	CASRDRNTGELFF	TGTGCCAGTAGGGACAGAAACACCGGGGAGCTGTTTTTT
few	TRBJ1-6	TRBV4-2	.	CASSQSQVDNSPLHF	TGTGCCAGCAGCCAATCCCAGGTAGATAATTCACCCCTCCACTTT
.	TRBJ1-6	TRBV2	.	CASSLTGQSSYNSPLHF	TGTGCCAGCAGTTTGACAGGTCAGAGCTCCTATAATTCACCCCTCCACTTT
few	TRBJ2-3	TRBV5-1	TRBD2	CASILRLAGVSDTQYF	TGCGCCAGCATACTTAGACTAGCGGGGGTTTCAGATACGCAGTATTTT
.	TRBJ2-3	TRBV5-1	.	CASSLLGNTDTQYF	TGCGCCAGCAGCTTGCTAGGAAACACAGATACGCAGTATTTT
few	TRBJ1-5	TRBV6-1	.	CASSEQAVYSNQPQHF	TGTGCCAGCAGTGAGCAGGCGGTGTATAGCAATCAGCCCCAGCATTTT
.	TRBJ1-6	TRBV12-3/TRBV12-4	TRBD1	CASSGDSLPLHF	TGTGCCAGCAGCGGGGACAGTCTGCCCCTCCACTTT
.	TRBJ2-4	TRBV5-1	TRBD2	CASSGGLAGQAAKNIQYF	TGCGCCAGCAGCGGGGGACTAGCGGGGCAAGCAGCCAAAAACATTCAGTACTTC
.	TRBJ1-4	TRBV29-1	.	CSAAQEKLFF	TGCAGCGCGGCCCAAGAAAAACTGTTTTTT
.	TRBJ2-2	TRBV18	.	CATMKGTNTGELFF	TGTGCCACCATGAAAGGAACGAACACCGGGGAGCTGTTTTTT
.	TRBJ1-5	TRBV6-6	.	CASLLPGPKRGQPQHF	TGTGCCAGCCTATTACCGGGGCCGAAAAGGGGTCAGCCCCAGCATTTT
.	TRBJ1-2	TRBV5-1	.	CASSLELSANYGYTF	TGCGCCAGCAGCTTGGAGCTCAGCGCTAACTATGGCTACACCTTC
.	TRBJ2-5	TRBV3-1/TRBV3-2	.	CASMVGHRGETQYF	TGTGCCAGCATGGTGGGACATCGAGGGGAGACCCAGTACTTC
.	TRBJ2-7	TRBV11-2	TRBD1	CASSYLGQSYEQYF	TGTGCCAGCAGCTACTTGGGACAGTCCTACGAGCAGTACTTC
.	TRBJ1-2	TRBV28	.	CASSPSHGYTF	TGTGCCAGCAGTCCCTCTCATGGCTACACCTTC
.	TRBJ2-5	TRBV4-1	.	CASSQDPSEETQYF	TGCGCCAGCAGCCAAGATCCTAGCGAAGAGACCCAGTACTTC
.	TRBJ1-1	TRBV7-8	TRBD1	CASSSLMGRGQGARGSTEAFF	TGTGCCAGCAGCTCCCTGATGGGCCGGGGACAGGGGGCGCGGGGGTCGACTGAAGCTTTCTTT
few	TRBJ1-5	TRBV3-1/TRBV3-2	.	CASSQIGNQPQHF	TGTGCCAGCAGCCAAATAGGGAATCAGCCCCAGCATTTT
.	TRBJ2-7	TRBV4-2	.	CASSQASTSSYEQYF	TGTGCCAGCAGCCAAGCCTCCACCTCCTCCTACGAGCAGTACTTC
once	TRBJ1-1	TRBV7-9	.	CASSLGGTVVNTEAFF	TGTGCCAGCAGCTTAGGGGGTACAGTAGTGAACACTGAAGCTTTCTTT
.	TRBJ2-7	TRBV5-1	TRBD1	CASSADRASYEQYF	TGCGCCAGCAGCGCCGACAGGGCTTCCTACGAGCAGTACTTC
.	TRBJ2-7	TRBV9	TRBD1	CASSGAGTGGSEQYF	TGTGCCAGCAGCGGAGCCGGGACAGGGGGCTCCGAGCAGTACTTC
.	TRBJ2-1	TRBV29-1	TRBD2	CSVPTAGVEFF	TGCAGCGTACCGACAGCGGGGGTGGAGTTCTTC
.	TRBJ1-2	TRBV30	TRBD1	CAENTGGEGYTF	TGTGCTGAAAACACAGGGGGCGAGGGCTACACCTTC
.	TRBJ1-4	TRBV14	.	CASSLNTWNEKLFF	TGTGCCAGCAGCCTGAACACATGGAACGAAAAACTGTTTTTT
.	TRBJ1-5	TRBV27	TRBD1	CASSFGGQGTQPQHF	TGTGCCAGCAGTTTTGGGGGACAGGGGACTCAGCCCCAGCATTTT
.	TRBJ2-7	TRBV13	TRBD1	CASSLGGQGGPYEQYF	TGTGCCAGCAGCTTGGGGGGACAGGGTGGCCCCTACGAGCAGTACTTC
.	TRBJ1-2	TRBV9	.	CASSVDAGHRGYTF	TGTGCCAGCAGCGTAGATGCTGGTCATAGGGGCTACACCTTC
.	TRBJ2-1	TRBV5-1	.	CASLWWSGDEQFF	TGCGCCAGCCTCTGGTGGTCAGGCGATGAGCAGTTCTTC
.	TRBJ1-5	TRBV18	.	CASSPSSPNSNQPQHF	TGTGCCAGCTCACCGTCATCACCAAATAGCAATCAGCCCCAGCATTTT
.	TRBJ1-1	TRBV6-5	.	CASSNGLKAFF	TGTGCCAGCAGTAACGGACTAAAAGCTTTCTTT
.	TRBJ1-1	TRBV24-1	.	CATSDLEGMTEAFF	TGTGCCACCAGTGATTTGGAAGGAATGACTGAAGCTTTCTTT
.	TRBJ2-1	TRBV14	.	CASSLNINNEQFF	TGTGCCAGCAGCCTAAATATAAACAATGAGCAGTTCTTC
once	TRBJ1-2	TRBV14	.	CASSPPGGRVYGYTF	TGTGCCAGCAGCCCACCGGGAGGACGCGTCTATGGCTACACCTTC
once	TRBJ2-2	TRBV7-9	TRBD2	CASSLPAGGVSNTGELFF	TGTGCCAGCAGCCTACCGGCGGGGGGGGTTTCGAACACCGGGGAGCTGTTTTTT
.	TRBJ1-5	TRBV5-6	TRBD1	CASSLQGFHQPQHF	TGTGCCAGCAGCCTACAGGGGTTTCATCAGCCCCAGCATTTT
.	TRBJ1-4	TRBV3-1/TRBV3-2	TRBD1	CASSLGAGTGGEKLFF	TGTGCCAGCAGCCTAGGGGCCGGGACAGGTGGCGAAAAACTGTTTTTT
once	TRBJ2-7	TRBV28	TRBD2	CASRDSGGAYEQYF	TGTGCCAGCAGGGATAGCGGGGGGGCCTACGAGCAGTACTTC
.	TRBJ2-1	TRBV29-1	TRBD2	CSVVGASGGSNEQFF	TGCAGCGTTGTCGGTGCTAGCGGGGGGTCCAATGAGCAGTTCTTC
.	TRBJ1-1	TRBV5-1	.	CASNVGGLGTEAFF	TGCGCCAGCAACGTGGGGGGTTTGGGCACTGAAGCTTTCTTT
.	TRBJ2-3	TRBV21-1	.	CASSFPRRVRGALRNTQYF	TGTGCCAGCAGCTTTCCCCGTCGTGTGAGGGGGGCATTGAGAAATACGCAGTATTTT
once	TRBJ2-1	TRBV7-7	.	CASSFGGTGNNEQFF	TGTGCTAGCAGCTTCGGGGGAACAGGGAACAATGAGCAGTTCTTC
.	TRBJ2-1	TRBV6-1	TRBD1	CASSDGQDAEQFF	TGTGCCAGCAGTGACGGACAGGATGCTGAGCAGTTCTTC
.	TRBJ2-3	TRBV7-9	.	CASSLEVGVGTDTQYF	TGTGCCAGCAGCTTAGAAGTGGGGGTGGGAACAGATACGCAGTATTTT